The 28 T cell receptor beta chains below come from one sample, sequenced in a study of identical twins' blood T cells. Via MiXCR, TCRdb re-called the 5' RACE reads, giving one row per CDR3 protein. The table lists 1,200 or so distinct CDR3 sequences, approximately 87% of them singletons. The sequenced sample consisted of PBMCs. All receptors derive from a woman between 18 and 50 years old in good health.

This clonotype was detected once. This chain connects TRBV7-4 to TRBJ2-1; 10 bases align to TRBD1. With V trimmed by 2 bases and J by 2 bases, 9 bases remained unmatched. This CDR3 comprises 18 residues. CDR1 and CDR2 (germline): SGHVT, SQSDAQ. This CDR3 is CASSLRTGGKRPYNEQFF. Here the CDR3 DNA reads TGTGCCAGCAGCTTAAGGACAGGGGGAAAGAGGCCCTACAATGAGCAGTTCTTC.

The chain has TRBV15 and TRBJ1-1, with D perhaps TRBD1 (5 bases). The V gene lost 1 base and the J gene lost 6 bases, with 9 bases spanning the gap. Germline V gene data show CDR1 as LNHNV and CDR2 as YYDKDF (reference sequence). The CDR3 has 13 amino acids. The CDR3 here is CATSRVRAAEAFF. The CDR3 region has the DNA TGTGCCACCAGCAGAGTCAGGGCCGCTGAAGCTTTCTTT.

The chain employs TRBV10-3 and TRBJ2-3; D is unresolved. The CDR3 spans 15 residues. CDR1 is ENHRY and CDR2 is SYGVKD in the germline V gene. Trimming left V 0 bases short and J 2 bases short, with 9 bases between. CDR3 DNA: TGTGCCATCAGTGAGTCGACATCCTTCACAGATACGCAGTATTTT. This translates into CAISESTSFTDTQYF.

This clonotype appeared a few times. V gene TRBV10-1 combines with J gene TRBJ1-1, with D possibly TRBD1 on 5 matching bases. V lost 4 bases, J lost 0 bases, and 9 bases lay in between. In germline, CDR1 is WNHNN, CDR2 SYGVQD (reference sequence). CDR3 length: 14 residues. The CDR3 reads CASSVRDVNTEAFF. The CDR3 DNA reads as TGCGCCAGCAGTGTGCGGGACGTGAACACTGAAGCTTTCTTT.

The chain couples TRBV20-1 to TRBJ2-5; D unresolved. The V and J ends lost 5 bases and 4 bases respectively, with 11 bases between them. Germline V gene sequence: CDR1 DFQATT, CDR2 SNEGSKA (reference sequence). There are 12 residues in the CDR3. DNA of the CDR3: TGCAGTGCTGGGTTTACGCGAGAGACCCAGTACTTC. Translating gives CSAGFTRETQYF.

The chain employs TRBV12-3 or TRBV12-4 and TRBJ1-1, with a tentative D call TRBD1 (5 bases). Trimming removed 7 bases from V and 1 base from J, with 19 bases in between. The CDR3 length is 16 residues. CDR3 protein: CASNYLIGQSNTEAFF. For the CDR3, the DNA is TGTGCCAGCAATTACCTTATTGGACAATCGAACACTGAAGCTTTCTTT.

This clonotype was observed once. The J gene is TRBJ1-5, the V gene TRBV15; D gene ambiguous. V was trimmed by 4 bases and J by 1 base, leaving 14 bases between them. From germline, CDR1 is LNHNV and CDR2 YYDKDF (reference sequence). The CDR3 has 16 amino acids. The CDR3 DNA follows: TGTGCCACCAGCACACACCTTTTAGGCAGCAATCAGCCCCAGCATTTT. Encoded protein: CATSTHLLGSNQPQHF. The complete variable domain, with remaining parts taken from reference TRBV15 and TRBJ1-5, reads DAMVIQNPRYQVTQFGKPVTLSCSQTLNHNVMYWYQQKSSQAPKLLFHYYDKDFNNEADTPDNFQSRRPNTSFCFLDIRSPGLGDTAMYLCATSTHLLGSNQPQHFGDGTRLSIL.

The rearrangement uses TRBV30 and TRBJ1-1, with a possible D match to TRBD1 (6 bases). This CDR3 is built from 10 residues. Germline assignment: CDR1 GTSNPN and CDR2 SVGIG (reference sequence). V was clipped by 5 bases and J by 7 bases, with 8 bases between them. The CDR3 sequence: CAWDRIEAFF. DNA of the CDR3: TGTGCCTGGGACAGGATTGAAGCTTTCTTT.

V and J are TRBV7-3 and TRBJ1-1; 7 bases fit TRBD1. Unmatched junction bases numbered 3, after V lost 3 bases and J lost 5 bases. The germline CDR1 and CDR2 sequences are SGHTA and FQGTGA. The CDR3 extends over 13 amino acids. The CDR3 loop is CASSLTGRTEAFF. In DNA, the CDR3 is TGTGCCAGCAGCTTGACAGGGAGGACTGAAGCTTTCTTT.

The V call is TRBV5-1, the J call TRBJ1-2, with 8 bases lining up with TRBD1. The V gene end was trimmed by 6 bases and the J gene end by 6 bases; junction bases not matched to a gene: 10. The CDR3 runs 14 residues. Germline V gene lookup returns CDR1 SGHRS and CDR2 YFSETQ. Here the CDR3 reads CASTKPGQANGYTF. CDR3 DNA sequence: TGCGCCAGCACGAAACCGGGACAGGCGAATGGCTACACCTTC.

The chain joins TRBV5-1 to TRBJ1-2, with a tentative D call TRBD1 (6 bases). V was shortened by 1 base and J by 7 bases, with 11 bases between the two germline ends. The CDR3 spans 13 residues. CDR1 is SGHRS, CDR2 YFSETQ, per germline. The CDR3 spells CASSLTGFGGYTF. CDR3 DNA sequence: TGCGCCAGCAGCTTGACAGGGTTCGGTGGCTACACCTTC.

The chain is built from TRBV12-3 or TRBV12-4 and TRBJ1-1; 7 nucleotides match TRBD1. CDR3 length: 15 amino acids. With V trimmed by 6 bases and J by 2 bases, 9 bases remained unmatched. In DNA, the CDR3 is TGTGCCAGCAGCTCTACAGACAGGGAAAACACTGAAGCTTTCTTT. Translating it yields CASSSTDRENTEAFF.

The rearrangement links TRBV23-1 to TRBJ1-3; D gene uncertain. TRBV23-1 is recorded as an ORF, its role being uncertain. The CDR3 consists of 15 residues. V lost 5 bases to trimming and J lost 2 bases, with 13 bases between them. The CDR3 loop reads CASSDEPNPGNTIYF. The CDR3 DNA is TGCGCCAGCAGTGACGAGCCTAACCCTGGAAACACCATATATTTT.

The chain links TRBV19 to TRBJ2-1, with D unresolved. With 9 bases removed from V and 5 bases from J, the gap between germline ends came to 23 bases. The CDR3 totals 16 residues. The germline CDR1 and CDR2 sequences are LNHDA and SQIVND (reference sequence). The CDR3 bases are TGTGCCAGCAGCCTATCCCGAGCAGCTTCCAACAATGAGCAGTTCTTC. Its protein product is CASSLSRAASNNEQFF.

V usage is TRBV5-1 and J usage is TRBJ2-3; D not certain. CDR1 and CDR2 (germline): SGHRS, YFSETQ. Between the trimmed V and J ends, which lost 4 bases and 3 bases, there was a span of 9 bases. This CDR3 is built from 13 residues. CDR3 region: CASSAPGTDTQYF. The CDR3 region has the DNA TGCGCCAGCAGCGCACCTGGGACAGATACGCAGTATTTT.

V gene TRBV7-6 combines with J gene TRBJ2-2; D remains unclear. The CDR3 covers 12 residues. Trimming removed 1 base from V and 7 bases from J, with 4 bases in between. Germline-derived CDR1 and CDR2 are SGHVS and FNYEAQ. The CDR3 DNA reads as TGTGCCAGCAGCTTAGGGCACGGGGAGCTGTTTTTT. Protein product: CASSLGHGELFF.

The CDR3 DNA is TGTGCCAGCAGCCAGATGGTTGAGAATGAGCAGTTCTTC. It yields the protein CASSQMVENEQFF. The chain is built from TRBV3-1 and TRBJ2-1; D call uncertain. The CDR3 length is 13 residues. Germline lookup yields CDR1 LGHDT and CDR2 YNNKEL (reference sequence). Trimming cost V 3 bases and J 7 bases, with 10 bases left between them.

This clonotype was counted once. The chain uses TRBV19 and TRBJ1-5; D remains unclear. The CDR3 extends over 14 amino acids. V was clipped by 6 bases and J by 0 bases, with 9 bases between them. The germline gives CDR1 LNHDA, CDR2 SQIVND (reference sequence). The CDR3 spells CASRGRTSNQPQHF. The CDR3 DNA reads TGTGCCAGTAGAGGACGGACTAGCAATCAGCCCCAGCATTTT.

CDR3 in amino acids: CSVEGSFTDTQYF. The CDR3 DNA is TGCAGCGTTGAGGGCAGTTTCACAGATACGCAGTATTTT. The chain employs TRBV29-1 and TRBJ2-3; D not certain. Deletions cut 3 bases from V and 2 bases from J, with 9 bases between. Germline V lookup: CDR1 SQVTM, CDR2 ANQGSEA. This CDR3 spans 13 amino acids.

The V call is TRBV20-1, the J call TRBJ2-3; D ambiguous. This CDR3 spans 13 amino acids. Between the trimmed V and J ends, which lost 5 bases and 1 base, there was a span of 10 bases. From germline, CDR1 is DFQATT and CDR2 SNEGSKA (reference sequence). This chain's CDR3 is CSAPIGGTDTQYF. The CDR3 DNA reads TGCAGTGCTCCCATCGGAGGCACAGATACGCAGTATTTT.

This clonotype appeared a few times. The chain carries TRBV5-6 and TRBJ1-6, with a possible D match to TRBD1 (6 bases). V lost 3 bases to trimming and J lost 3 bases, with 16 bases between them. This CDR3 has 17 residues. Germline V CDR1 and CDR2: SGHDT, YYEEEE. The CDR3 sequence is CASSYRQASVYNSPLHF. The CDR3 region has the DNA TGTGCCAGCAGCTACCGACAGGCGTCTGTCTATAATTCACCCCTCCACTTT.

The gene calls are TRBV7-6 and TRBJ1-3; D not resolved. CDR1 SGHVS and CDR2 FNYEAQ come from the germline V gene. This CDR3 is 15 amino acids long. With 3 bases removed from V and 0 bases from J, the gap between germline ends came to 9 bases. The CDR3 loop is CASSFHQDSGNTIYF. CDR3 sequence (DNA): TGTGCCAGCAGCTTTCACCAAGACTCTGGAAACACCATATATTTT.

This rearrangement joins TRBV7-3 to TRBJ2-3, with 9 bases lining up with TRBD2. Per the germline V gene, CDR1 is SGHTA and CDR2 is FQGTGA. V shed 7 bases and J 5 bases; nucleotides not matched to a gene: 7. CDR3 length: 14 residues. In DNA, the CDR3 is TGTGCCAGCAACCAGCGGGGGGCGGGAGATACGCAGTATTTT. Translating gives CASNQRGAGDTQYF.

The CDR3 nucleotides read TGCGCCAGCAGCTTGGATGCGGGCTACACCTTC. It yields the protein CASSLDAGYTF. The gene calls are TRBV5-1 and TRBJ1-2, with no clear D. In germline, CDR1 is SGHRS, CDR2 YFSETQ. The CDR3 has 11 amino acids. The V gene lost 0 bases and the J gene lost 8 bases, with 5 bases spanning the gap.

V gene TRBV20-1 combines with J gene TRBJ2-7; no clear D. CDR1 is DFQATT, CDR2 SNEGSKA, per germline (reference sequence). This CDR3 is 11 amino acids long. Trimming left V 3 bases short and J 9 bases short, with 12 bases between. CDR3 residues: CSASKPPGQYF. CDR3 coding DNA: TGCAGTGCTAGTAAGCCTCCTGGGCAGTACTTC.

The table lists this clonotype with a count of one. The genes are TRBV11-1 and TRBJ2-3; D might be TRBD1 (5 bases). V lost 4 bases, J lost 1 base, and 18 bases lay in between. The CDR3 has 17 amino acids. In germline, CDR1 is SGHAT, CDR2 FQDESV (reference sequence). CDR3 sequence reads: CASSSIEMLQGTDTQYF. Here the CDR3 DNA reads TGTGCCAGCAGCTCAATTGAAATGTTACAGGGCACAGATACGCAGTATTTT.

The CDR3 sequence is CAFQTGTGTTEAFF. The DNA of the CDR3 is TGTGCCTTCCAAACCGGGACAGGGACCACTGAAGCTTTCTTT. V and J are TRBV30 and TRBJ1-1; the match to TRBD1 covers 9 bases. Unmatched junction bases numbered 10, after V lost 7 bases and J lost 4 bases. Germline-derived CDR1 and CDR2 are GTSNPN and SVGIG (reference sequence). The CDR3 length is 14 residues. Based on the CDR3 plus reference TRBV30 and TRBJ1-1, the full variable domain is SQTIHQWPATLVQPVGSPLSLECTVEGTSNPNLYWYRQAAGRGLQLLFYSVGIGQISSEVPQNLSASRPQDRQFILSSKKLLLSDSGFYLCAFQTGTGTTEAFFGQGTRLTVV.

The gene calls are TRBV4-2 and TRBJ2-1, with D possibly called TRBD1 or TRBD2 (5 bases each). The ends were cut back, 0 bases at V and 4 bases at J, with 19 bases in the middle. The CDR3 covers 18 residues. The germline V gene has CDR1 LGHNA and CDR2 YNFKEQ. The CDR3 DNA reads TGTGCCAGCAGCCAAGATCAAATGAAAGGGACGGGTTACAATGAGCAGTTCTTC. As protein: CASSQDQMKGTGYNEQFF.